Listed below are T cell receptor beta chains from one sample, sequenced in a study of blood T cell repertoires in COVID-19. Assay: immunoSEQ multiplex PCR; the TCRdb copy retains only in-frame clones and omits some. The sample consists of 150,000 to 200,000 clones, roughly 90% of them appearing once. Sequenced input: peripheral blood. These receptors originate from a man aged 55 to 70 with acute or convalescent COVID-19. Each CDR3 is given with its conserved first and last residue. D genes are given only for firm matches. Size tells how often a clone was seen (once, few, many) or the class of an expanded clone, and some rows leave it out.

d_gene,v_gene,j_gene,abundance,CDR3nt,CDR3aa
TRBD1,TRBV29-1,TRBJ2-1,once,TGCAGCGTTGAACCAACCGGGACAGGGCTTTACAATGAGCAGTTCTTC,CSVEPTGTGLYNEQFF
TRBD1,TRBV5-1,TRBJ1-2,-,TGCGCCAGCAGCTCTGGGGACAGGGGGTCCGGCTACACCTTC,CASSSGDRGSGYTF
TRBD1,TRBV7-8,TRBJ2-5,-,TGTGCCAGCAGCCCGTGGACAGGGACTCGTCAAGAGACCCAGTACTTC,CASSPWTGTRQETQYF
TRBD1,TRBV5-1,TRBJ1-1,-,TGCGCCAGCAGCGTCGGACAGGAGGAGGGAGAAGCTTTCTTT,CASSVGQEEGEAFF
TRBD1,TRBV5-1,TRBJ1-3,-,TGCGCCAGCAGCCAGGGACAGGGGTCGAACACCATATATTTT,CASSQGQGSNTIYF
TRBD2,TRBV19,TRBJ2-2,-,TGTGCCAGTAGTATGAGGGGTAGCGGGGGGGCCGACGGGGAGCTGTTTTTT,CASSMRGSGGADGELFF
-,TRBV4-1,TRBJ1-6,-,TGCGCCAGCAGCCTCCGGACAGAGGAGGCACCCCTCCACTTT,CASSLRTEEAPLHF
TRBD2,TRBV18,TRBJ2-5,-,TGTGCCAGCTCTGTTGTAGCGGGGCCCCGGGAGACCCAGTACTTC,CASSVVAGPRETQYF
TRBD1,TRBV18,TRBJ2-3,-,TGTGCCAGCTCACCTCAGGGGGCCCGAGATACGCAGTATTTT,CASSPQGARDTQYF
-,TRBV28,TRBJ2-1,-,TGTGCCAGCAACAGAAACCCCCGCTCCTACAATGAGCAGTTCTTC,CASNRNPRSYNEQFF
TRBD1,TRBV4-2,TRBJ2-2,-,TGTGCCAGCAGCCAGCCCGGGACAGGGAACACCGGGGAGCTGTTTTTT,CASSQPGTGNTGELFF
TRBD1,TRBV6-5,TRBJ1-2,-,TGTGCCAGCAGCTCCCAGGGGGCAGCTAACTATGGCTACACCTTC,CASSSQGAANYGYTF
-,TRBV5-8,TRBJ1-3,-,TGTGCCAGCAGCTTGGAAGGCAGGGGAAACACCATATATTTT,CASSLEGRGNTIYF
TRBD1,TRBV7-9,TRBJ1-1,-,TGTGCCAGCAGCCCCACGACAGGGGTGAACACTGAAGCTTTCTTT,CASSPTTGVNTEAFF
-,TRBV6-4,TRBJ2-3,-,TGTGCCAGCAGTGACTCCTGGGGCCCGGGTGGCACAGATACGCAGTATTTT,CASSDSWGPGGTDTQYF
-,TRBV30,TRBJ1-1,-,TGTGCCTGGAGTGTACACGGGGATACTGAAGCTTTCTTT,CAWSVHGDTEAFF
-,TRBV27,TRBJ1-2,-,TGTGCCAGCAGTTTATCAGCAGGGAACTATGGCTACACCTTC,CASSLSAGNYGYTF
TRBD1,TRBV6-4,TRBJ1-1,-,TGTGCCAGCAGTGGGCAGGGGGAGGACACTGAAGCTTTCTTT,CASSGQGEDTEAFF
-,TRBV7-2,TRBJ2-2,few,TGTGCCAGCAGCTTAGCCCATTTCACCGGGGAGCTGTTTTTT,CASSLAHFTGELFF
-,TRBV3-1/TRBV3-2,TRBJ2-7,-,TGTGCCAGCAGCACAGGGGGGGCCTCCTACGAGCAGTACTTC,CASSTGGASYEQYF
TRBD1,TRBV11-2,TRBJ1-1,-,TGTGCCAGCAGCTTATCGGATTGGACAGGGGGCACTGAAGCTTTCTTT,CASSLSDWTGGTEAFF
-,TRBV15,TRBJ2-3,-,TGTGCCACCAGCCTCAGGTACACAGATACGCAGTATTTT,CATSLRYTDTQYF
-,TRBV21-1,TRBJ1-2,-,TGTGCCAGCAGCAAGGCGACATCCATCCAACCTAACTATGGCTACACCTTC,CASSKATSIQPNYGYTF
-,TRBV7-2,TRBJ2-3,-,TGTGCCAGCAGCCCCTGGGCGGGACAGATCACAGATACGCAGTATTTT,CASSPWAGQITDTQYF
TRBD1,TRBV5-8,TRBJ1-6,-,TGTGCCAGCAACTTCCCTGTAGGGACAGCTTTCTCACCCCTCCACTTT,CASNFPVGTAFSPLHF
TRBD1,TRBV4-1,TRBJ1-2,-,TGCGCCAGCAGCCAAGCCGCCAAGGGGGCTGAGCTACGTGGCTACACCTTC,CASSQAAKGAELRGYTF
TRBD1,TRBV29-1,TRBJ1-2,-,TGCAGCGTCCCGACAGGGAACTATGGCTACACCTTC,CSVPTGNYGYTF